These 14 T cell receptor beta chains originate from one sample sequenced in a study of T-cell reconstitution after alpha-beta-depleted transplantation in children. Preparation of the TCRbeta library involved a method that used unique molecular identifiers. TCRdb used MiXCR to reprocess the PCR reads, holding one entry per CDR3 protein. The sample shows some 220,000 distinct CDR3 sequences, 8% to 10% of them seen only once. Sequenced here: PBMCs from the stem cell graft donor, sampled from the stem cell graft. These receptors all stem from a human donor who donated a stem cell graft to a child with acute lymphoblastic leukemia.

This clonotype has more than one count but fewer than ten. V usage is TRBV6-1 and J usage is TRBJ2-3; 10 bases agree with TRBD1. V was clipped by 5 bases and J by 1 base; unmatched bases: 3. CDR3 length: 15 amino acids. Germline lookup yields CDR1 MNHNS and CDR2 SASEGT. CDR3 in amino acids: CASSTGTGGTDTQYF. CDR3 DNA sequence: TGTGCCAGCAGTACCGGGACAGGGGGCACAGATACGCAGTATTTT.

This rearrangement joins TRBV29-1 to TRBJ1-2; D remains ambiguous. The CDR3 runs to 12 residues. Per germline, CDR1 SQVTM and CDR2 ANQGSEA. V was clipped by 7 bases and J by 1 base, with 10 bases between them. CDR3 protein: CSDDSGNYGYTF. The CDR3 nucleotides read TGCAGCGATGATTCCGGTAACTATGGCTACACCTTC.

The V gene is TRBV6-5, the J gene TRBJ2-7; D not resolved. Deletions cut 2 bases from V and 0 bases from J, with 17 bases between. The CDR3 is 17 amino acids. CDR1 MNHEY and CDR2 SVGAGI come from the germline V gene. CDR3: CASSYGFWQVNSYEQYF. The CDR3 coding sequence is TGTGCCAGCAGTTACGGCTTTTGGCAGGTTAACTCCTACGAGCAGTACTTC.

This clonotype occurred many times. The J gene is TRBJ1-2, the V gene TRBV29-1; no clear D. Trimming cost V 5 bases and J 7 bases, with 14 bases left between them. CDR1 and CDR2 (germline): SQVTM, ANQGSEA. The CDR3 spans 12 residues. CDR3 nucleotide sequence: TGCAGCGTTCCCGCCCCAACGGGTGGCTACACCTTC. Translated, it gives CSVPAPTGGYTF. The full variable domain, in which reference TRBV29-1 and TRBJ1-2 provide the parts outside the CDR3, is SAVISQKPSRDICQRGTSLTIQCQVDSQVTMMFWYRQQPGQSLTLIATANQGSEATYESGFVIDKFPISRPNLTFSTLTVSNMSPEDSSIYLCSVPAPTGGYTFGSGTRLTVV.

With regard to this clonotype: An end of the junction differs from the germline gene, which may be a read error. For the CDR3, the DNA is TGCATTGCTCACGGACTAGCGTTCAGAGATACGCAGTATTTT. It translates to CIAHGLAFRDTQYF. The genes are TRBV20-1 and TRBJ2-3; TRBD2 aligns across 9 bases. This CDR3 region has 14 residues. Germline assignment: CDR1 DFQATT and CDR2 SNEGSKA (reference sequence).

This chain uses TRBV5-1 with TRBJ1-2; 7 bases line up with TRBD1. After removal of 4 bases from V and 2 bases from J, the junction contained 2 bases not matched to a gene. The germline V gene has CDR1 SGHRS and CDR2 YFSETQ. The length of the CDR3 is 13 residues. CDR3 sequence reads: CASSEGQNYGYTF. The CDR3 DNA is TGCGCCAGCAGCGAGGGACAGAACTATGGCTACACCTTC.

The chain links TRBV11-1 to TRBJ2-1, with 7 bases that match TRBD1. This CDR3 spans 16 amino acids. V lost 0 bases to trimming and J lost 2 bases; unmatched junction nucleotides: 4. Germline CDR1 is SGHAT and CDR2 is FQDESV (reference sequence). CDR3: CASSLATGIPYNEQFF. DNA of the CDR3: TGTGCCAGCAGCTTAGCGACAGGGATCCCCTACAATGAGCAGTTCTTC.

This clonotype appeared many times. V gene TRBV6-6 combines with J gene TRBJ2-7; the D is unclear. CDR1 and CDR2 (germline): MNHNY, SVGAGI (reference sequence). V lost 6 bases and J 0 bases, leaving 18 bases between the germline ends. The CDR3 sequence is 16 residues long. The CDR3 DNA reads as TGTGCCAGCAGCAAGTTCAGTATACAATCCTCCTACGAGCAGTACTTC. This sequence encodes CASSKFSIQSSYEQYF.

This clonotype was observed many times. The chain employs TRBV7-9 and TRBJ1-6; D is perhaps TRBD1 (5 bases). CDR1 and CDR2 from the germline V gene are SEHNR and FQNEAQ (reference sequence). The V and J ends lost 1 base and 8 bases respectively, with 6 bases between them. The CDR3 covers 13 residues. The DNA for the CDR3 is TGTGCCAGCAGCTTAGAAGGGGATTCACCCCTCCACTTT. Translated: CASSLEGDSPLHF. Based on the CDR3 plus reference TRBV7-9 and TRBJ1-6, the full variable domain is DTGVSQNPRHKITKRGQNVTFRCDPISEHNRLYWYRQTLGQGPEFLTYFQNEAQLEKSRLLSDRFSAERPKGSFSTLEIQRTEQGDSAMYLCASSLEGDSPLHFGNGTRLTVT.

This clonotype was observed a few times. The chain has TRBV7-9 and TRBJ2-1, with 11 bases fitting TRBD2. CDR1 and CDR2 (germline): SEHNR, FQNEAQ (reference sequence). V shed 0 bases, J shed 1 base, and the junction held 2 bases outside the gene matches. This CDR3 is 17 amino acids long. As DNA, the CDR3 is TGTGCCAGCAGCTTAGCGGTAGCGGGGGGGTCCTACAATGAGCAGTTCTTC. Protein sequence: CASSLAVAGGSYNEQFF.

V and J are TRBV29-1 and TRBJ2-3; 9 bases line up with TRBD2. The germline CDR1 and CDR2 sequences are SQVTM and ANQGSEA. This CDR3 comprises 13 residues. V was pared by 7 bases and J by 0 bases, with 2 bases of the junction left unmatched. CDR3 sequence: CSGLAGSTDTQYF. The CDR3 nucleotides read TGCAGCGGCCTAGCGGGGAGCACAGATACGCAGTATTTT.

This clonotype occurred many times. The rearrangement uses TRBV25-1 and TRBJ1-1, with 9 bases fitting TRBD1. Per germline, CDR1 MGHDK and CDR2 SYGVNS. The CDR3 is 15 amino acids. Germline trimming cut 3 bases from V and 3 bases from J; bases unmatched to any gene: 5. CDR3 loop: CASSDSTGGYTEAFF. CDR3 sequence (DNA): TGTGCCAGCAGTGACTCGACAGGGGGGTACACTGAAGCTTTCTTT.

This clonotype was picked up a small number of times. In nucleotides, the CDR3 is TGTGCCAGCAGCCGGTCGGCAGGAGGGAATCAGCCCCAGCATTTT. Its protein is CASSRSAGGNQPQHF. The gene calls are TRBV7-2 and TRBJ1-5; D gene unclear. The germline V gene has CDR1 SGHTA and CDR2 FQGNSA. The CDR3 length is 15 residues. V lost 5 bases and J 4 bases, leaving 15 bases between the germline ends. The entire variable domain, with the rest obtained from reference TRBV7-2 and TRBJ1-5, is as follows: GAGVSQSPSNKVTEKGKDVELRCDPISGHTALYWYRQSLGQGLEFLIYFQGNSAPDKSGLPSDRFSAERTGGSVSTLTIQRTQQEDSAVYLCASSRSAGGNQPQHFGDGTRLSIL.

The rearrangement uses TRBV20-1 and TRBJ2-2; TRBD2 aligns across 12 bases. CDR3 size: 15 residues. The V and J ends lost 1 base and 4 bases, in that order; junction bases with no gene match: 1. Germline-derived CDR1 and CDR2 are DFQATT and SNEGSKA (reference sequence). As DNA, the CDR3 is TGCAGTGCTAGAGGACTAGCGGGGGCCACCGGGGAGCTGTTTTTT. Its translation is CSARGLAGATGELFF.